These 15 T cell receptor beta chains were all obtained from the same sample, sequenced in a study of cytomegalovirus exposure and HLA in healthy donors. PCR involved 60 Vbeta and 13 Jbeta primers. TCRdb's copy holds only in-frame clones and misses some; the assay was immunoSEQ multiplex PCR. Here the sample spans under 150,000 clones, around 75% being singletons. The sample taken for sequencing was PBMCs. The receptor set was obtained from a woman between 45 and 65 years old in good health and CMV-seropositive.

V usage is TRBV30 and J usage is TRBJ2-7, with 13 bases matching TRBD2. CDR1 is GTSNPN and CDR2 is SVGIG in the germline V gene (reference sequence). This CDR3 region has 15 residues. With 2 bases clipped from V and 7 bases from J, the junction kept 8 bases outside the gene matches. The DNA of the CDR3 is TGTGCCTGGAGTCGACTAGCGGGGGGAACGGGGGAGCAGTACTTC. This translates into CAWSRLAGGTGEQYF.

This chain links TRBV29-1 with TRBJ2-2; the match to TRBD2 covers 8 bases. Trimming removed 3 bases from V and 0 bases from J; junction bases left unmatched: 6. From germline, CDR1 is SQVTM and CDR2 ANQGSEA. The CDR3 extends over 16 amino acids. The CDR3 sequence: CSVDVGGVSNTGELFF. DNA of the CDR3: TGCAGCGTTGACGTCGGGGGGGTTTCGAACACCGGGGAGCTGTTTTTT.

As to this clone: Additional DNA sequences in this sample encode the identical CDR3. The CDR3 reads CASSWGQGRGYQETQYF. The CDR3 coding sequence is TGCGCCAGCAGCTGGGGACAGGGCAGAGGGTACCAAGAGACCCAGTACTTC. This sequence joins TRBV5-1 and TRBJ2-5, with 9 bases matching TRBD1. This CDR3 comprises 17 residues. Per the germline V gene, CDR1 is SGHRS and CDR2 is YFSETQ. V shed 3 bases, J shed 0 bases, and the junction held 9 bases outside the gene matches.

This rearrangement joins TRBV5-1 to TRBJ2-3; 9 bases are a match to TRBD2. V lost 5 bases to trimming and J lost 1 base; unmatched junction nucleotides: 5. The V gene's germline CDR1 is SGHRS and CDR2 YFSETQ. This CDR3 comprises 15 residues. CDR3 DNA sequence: TGCGCCAGCAGTCCGTGGACTAGCGGCACAGATACGCAGTATTTT. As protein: CASSPWTSGTDTQYF.

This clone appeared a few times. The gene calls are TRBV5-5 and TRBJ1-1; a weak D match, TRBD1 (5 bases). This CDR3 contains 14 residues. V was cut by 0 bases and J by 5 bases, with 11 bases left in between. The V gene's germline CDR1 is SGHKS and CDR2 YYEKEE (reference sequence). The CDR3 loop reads CASSLEGRWTEAFF. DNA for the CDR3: TGTGCCAGCAGCTTGGAGGGGCGGTGGACTGAAGCTTTCTTT.

The chain's CDR3 is CASSLGGGSRGYTF. The DNA for the CDR3 is TGTGCCAGCAGCTTAGGGGGAGGTTCGCGAGGCTACACCTTC. The gene calls are TRBV7-2 and TRBJ1-2; D not resolved. V shed 1 base and J shed 8 bases, with 14 bases lying between them. The CDR3 has 14 residues. Germline assignment: CDR1 SGHTA and CDR2 FQGNSA. Full variable domain (missing parts from reference TRBV7-2 and TRBJ1-2): GAGVSQSPSNKVTEKGKDVELRCDPISGHTALYWYRQSLGQGLEFLIYFQGNSAPDKSGLPSDRFSAERTGGSVSTLTIQRTQQEDSAVYLCASSLGGGSRGYTFGSGTRLTVV.

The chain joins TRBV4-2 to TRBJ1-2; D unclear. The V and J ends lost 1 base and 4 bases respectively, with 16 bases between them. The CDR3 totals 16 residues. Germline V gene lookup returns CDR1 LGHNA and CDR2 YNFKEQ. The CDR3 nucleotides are TGTGCCAGCAGCCAAGGGGGAAGGATGGGGAGCTATGGCTACACCTTC. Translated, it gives CASSQGGRMGSYGYTF.

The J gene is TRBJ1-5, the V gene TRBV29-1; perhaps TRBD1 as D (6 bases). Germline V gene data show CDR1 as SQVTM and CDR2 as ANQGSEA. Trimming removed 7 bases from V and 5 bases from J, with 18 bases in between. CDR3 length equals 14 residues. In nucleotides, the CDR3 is TGCAGCGCCACTTGGGGGGGCGGCGATCAGCCCCAGCATTTT. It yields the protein CSATWGGGDQPQHF.

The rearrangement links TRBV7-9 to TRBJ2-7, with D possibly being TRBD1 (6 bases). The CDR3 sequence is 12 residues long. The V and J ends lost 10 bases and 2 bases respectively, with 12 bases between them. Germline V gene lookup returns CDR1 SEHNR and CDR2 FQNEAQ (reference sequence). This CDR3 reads CATRQDTYEQYF. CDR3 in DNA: TGTGCCACAAGACAGGATACCTACGAGCAGTACTTC.

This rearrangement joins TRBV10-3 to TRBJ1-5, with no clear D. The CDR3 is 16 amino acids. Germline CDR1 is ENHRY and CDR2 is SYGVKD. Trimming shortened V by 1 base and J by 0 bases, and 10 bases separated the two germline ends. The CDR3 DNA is TGTGCCATCAGTGAGTTCGGGAGGTATAGCAATCAGCCCCAGCATTTT. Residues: CAISEFGRYSNQPQHF.

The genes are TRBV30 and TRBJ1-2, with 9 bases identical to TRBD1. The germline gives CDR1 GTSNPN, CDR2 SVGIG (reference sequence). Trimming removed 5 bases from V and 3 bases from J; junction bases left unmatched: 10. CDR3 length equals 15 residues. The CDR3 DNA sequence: TGTGCCTGGCGGAAAAGGGACAGGGATTACTATGGCTACACCTTC. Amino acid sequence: CAWRKRDRDYYGYTF.

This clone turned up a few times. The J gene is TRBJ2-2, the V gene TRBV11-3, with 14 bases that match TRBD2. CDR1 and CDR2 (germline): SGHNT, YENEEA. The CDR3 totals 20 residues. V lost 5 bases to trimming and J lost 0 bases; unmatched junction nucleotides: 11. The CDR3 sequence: CASSLTSGLAGAPNTGELFF. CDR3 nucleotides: TGTGCCAGCAGCCTGACCTCGGGACTAGCGGGGGCACCGAACACCGGGGAGCTGTTTTTT.

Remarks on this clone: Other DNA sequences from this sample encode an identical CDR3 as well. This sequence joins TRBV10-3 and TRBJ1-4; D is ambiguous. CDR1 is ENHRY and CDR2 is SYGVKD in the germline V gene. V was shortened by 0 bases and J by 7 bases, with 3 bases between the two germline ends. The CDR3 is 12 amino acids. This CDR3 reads CAISESSEKLFF. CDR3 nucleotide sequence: TGTGCCATCAGTGAGTCGAGTGAAAAACTGTTTTTT.

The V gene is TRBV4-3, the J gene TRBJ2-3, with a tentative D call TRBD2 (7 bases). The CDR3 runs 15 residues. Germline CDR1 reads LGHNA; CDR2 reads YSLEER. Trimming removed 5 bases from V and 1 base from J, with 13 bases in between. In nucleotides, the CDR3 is TGCGCCAGCAGCAAGGGGGGGGCCGGCACAGATACGCAGTATTTT. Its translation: CASSKGGAGTDTQYF.

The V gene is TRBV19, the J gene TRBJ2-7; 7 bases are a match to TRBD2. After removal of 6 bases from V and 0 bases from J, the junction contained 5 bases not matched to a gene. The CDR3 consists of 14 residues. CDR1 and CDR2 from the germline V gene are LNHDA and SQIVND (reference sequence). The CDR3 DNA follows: TGTGCCAGTAGCCGTAGCGGGTCCTCCTACGAGCAGTACTTC. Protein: CASSRSGSSYEQYF.